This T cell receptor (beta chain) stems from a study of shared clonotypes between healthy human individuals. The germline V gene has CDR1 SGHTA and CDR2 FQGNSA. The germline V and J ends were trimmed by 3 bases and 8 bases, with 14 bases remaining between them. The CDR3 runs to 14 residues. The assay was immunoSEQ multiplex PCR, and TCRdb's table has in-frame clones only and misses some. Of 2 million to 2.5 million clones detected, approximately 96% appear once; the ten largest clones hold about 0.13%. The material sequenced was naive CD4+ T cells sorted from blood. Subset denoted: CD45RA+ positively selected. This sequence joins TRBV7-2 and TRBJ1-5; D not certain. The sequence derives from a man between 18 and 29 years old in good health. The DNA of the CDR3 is TGTGCCAGCAGCTTTGGGCACTTTAGAGAGCCCCAGCATTTT. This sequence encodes CASSFGHFREPQHF.